The 27 T cell receptor beta chains reported below all come from one sample, sequenced in a study of cytomegalovirus exposure and HLA in healthy donors. PCR was performed using 60 Vbeta and 13 Jbeta primers. The table came from immunoSEQ multiplex PCR; TCRdb's copy has only in-frame clones and leaves some out. This table holds 35,000 to 45,000 clones, roughly 82% found once. Sequenced: PBMCs. The receptors were gathered from a young woman in good health and CMV-seropositive.

The V call is TRBV15, the J call TRBJ2-1; 7 nucleotides agree with TRBD1. Germline lookup yields CDR1 LNHNV and CDR2 YYDKDF (reference sequence). V shed 6 bases and J 0 bases; nucleotides not matched to a gene: 8. The CDR3 extends over 16 amino acids. The DNA for the CDR3 is TGTGCCACCAGGGACAGGCTAGAAGGCTCCTACAATGAGCAGTTCTTC. Encoded protein: CATRDRLEGSYNEQFF.

J is TRBJ2-7 and V is TRBV28, with 8 nucleotides matching TRBD1. Germline loops: CDR1 MDHEN, CDR2 SYDVKM. There are 15 residues in the CDR3. V lost 2 bases, J lost 2 bases, and 5 bases stayed unmatched. The CDR3 coding sequence is TGTGCCAGCAGTTTAGGTGGACAGGGAGCCTACGAGCAGTACTTC. This encodes CASSLGGQGAYEQYF.

This sequence joins TRBV21-1 and TRBJ1-5; the D call in the table, TRBD1, was not verified against the DNA. TRBV21-1 counts as a pseudogene. The CDR3 covers 17 residues. The CDR3 nucleotides read TGTGCCAGCAGCCCTACGGACAGTCAGTTCGGCAATCAGCCCCAGCATTTT. Translation gives CASSPTDSQFGNQPQHF.

This chain joins TRBV4-3 and TRBJ2-7; the match to TRBD2 covers 12 bases. This CDR3 is 16 amino acids long. V trimming: 1 base; J trimming: 6 bases; junction bases outside the gene matches: 7. CDR1 is LGHNA and CDR2 is YSLEER in the germline V gene. CDR3 nucleotide sequence: TGCGCCAGCAGCCAAGCAAACGGACTAGCGGGGATCGAGCAGTACTTC. This gives the protein CASSQANGLAGIEQYF.

A few counts support this clone. This chain uses TRBV7-3 with TRBJ2-1; the D gene is possibly TRBD1 (5 bases). Looked up from germline, CDR1 is SGHTA and CDR2 is FQGTGA. Trimming stripped 5 bases from V and 4 bases from J, with 6 bases between. This CDR3 region has 12 residues. This chain's CDR3 is CASSPGYNEQFF. CDR3 DNA: TGTGCCAGCAGCCCAGGGTACAATGAGCAGTTCTTC.

The rearrangement links TRBV15 to TRBJ1-5; D may be TRBD1 (5 bases). Germline V gene sequence: CDR1 LNHNV, CDR2 YYDKDF (reference sequence). V was shortened by 4 bases and J by 4 bases, with 14 bases between the two germline ends. The CDR3 loop spans 15 amino acids. The CDR3 region has the DNA TGTGCCACCAGCACCAGGGTGTGGGAAAATCAGCCCCAGCATTTT. Protein product: CATSTRVWENQPQHF.

The genes are TRBV6-5 and TRBJ2-1; TRBD1 matches at 8 bases. With 7 bases clipped from V and 4 bases from J, the junction kept 9 bases outside the gene matches. Looked up from germline, CDR1 is MNHEY and CDR2 is SVGAGI. The CDR3 is made up of 15 amino acids. The CDR3 sequence is CASKQGQGAYNEQFF. CDR3 in DNA: TGTGCCAGCAAACAGGGGCAGGGGGCTTACAATGAGCAGTTCTTC.

This clone was counted between two and nine times. The rearrangement joins TRBV28 to TRBJ1-4; tentative D call: TRBD1 (5 bases). Germline CDR1 reads MDHEN; CDR2 reads SYDVKM. The CDR3 covers 16 residues. The V gene lost 2 bases and the J gene lost 0 bases, with 10 bases spanning the gap. The CDR3 region is CASSLPGGATNEKLFF. The CDR3 DNA follows: TGTGCCAGCAGTTTACCCGGGGGGGCAACTAATGAAAAACTGTTTTTT.

The chain is built from TRBV27 and TRBJ1-2; 7 nucleotides match TRBD1. CDR1 and CDR2 (germline): MNHEY, SMNVEV (reference sequence). J was trimmed by 4 bases and V by 5 bases; bases with no gene match: 7. This CDR3 region has 14 residues. CDR3 residues: CASSTRGQTYGYTF. The CDR3 nucleotides are TGTGCCAGCAGTACACGGGGACAGACCTATGGCTACACCTTC.

This clone has a handful of counts. V is TRBV14 and J is TRBJ1-4; D remains unclear. Germline V lookup: CDR1 SGHDN, CDR2 FVKESK. V gave up 1 base and J gave up 0 bases, with 6 bases separating them. The CDR3 covers 15 residues. The CDR3 protein is CASSQAGTTNEKLFF. Here the CDR3 DNA reads TGTGCCAGCAGCCAAGCGGGGACAACTAATGAAAAACTGTTTTTT.

This rearrangement joins TRBV6-5 to TRBJ2-7; 7 bases match TRBD1. This CDR3 region has 14 residues. The germline V gene has CDR1 MNHEY and CDR2 SVGAGI. Trimming cost V 2 bases and J 0 bases; bases outside gene matches: 1. CDR3 DNA sequence: TGTGCCAGCAGTTACGGGGACAGCTCCTACGAGCAGTACTTC. Translating it yields CASSYGDSSYEQYF.

This chain joins TRBV6-5 and TRBJ2-7, with a weak D call TRBD2 (6 bases). CDR1 and CDR2 (germline): MNHEY, SVGAGI. V was shortened by 7 bases and J by 2 bases, with 12 bases between the two germline ends. The length of the CDR3 is 13 residues. The CDR3 loop is CASNRAGPYEQYF. CDR3 bases: TGTGCCAGCAACCGGGCGGGACCCTACGAGCAGTACTTC.

This clone was observed a single time. The CDR3 is CASSQDLLAGIQETQYF. The DNA of the CDR3 is TGTGCCAGCAGCCAAGATTTGCTAGCGGGGATCCAAGAGACCCAGTACTTC. This chain connects TRBV4-2 to TRBJ2-5, with 9 bases that match TRBD2. This CDR3 has 17 residues. The V segment lost 0 bases and the J segment 1 base; nucleotides outside the gene matches: 6. From germline, CDR1 is LGHNA and CDR2 YNFKEQ.

In its sample, this clone was seen once. Given a much more abundant clone one base away, this may be a read error. The chain links TRBV4-1 to TRBJ2-3; 9 nucleotides align to TRBD2. The CDR3 sequence is 15 residues long. CDR1 is MGHRA and CDR2 is YSYEKL in the germline V gene. CDR3 nucleotide sequence: TGTGCCAGCAGCCAGAAGCGGGAGGTCACAGATACGCAGTATTTT. Protein product: CASSQKREVTDTQYF.

The rearrangement links TRBV7-3 to TRBJ1-1, with a possible D match to TRBD1 (6 bases). In germline, CDR1 is SGHTA, CDR2 FQGTGA. This CDR3 has 15 amino acids. V lost 0 bases to trimming and J lost 2 bases, with 10 bases between them. The CDR3 nucleotides are TGTGCCAGCAGCTTAACGCTGGGGGCAAACACTGAAGCTTTCTTT. This translates into CASSLTLGANTEAFF.

In DNA form, the CDR3 reads TGTGCCAGCAGGTCAGGGGGGCCCACCGGGGAGCTGTTTTTT. Protein product: CASRSGGPTGELFF. V is TRBV28 and J is TRBJ2-2; perhaps TRBD1 as D (7 bases). Germline CDR1 is MDHEN and CDR2 is SYDVKM. The CDR3 spans 14 residues. With 6 bases removed from V and 4 bases from J, the gap between germline ends came to 12 bases.

V is TRBV6-5 and J is TRBJ1-1, with D possibly matching TRBD1 (5 bases). The ends were cut back, 5 bases at V and 1 base at J, with 11 bases in the middle. Per the germline V gene, CDR1 is MNHEY and CDR2 is SVGAGI. The CDR3 covers 14 residues. CDR3 nucleotides: TGTGCCAGCAGTCAGGGATATTGGAACACTGAAGCTTTCTTT. This codes for CASSQGYWNTEAFF.

This clone was seen only a few times. The V and J genes are TRBV5-1 and TRBJ1-5; TRBD1 matches at 7 bases. CDR3 length: 14 residues. Germline-derived CDR1 and CDR2 are SGHRS and YFSETQ. Germline trimming cut 4 bases from V and 5 bases from J; bases unmatched to any gene: 6. The CDR3 protein is CASSPQGLDQPQHF. The CDR3 DNA sequence: TGCGCCAGCAGCCCACAGGGGCTTGATCAGCCCCAGCATTTT.

Of note for this clone: An end of the junction differs from the germline gene, which may be a read error. The CDR3 nucleotides read TGTGCCAGCAGTTTCTCCAGGGGTCCGCGGCAAGTTTTT. Translating gives CASSFSRGPRQVF. J is TRBJ1-4 and V is TRBV28, with D tentatively TRBD1 (6 bases). CDR3 length: 13 residues. CDR1 is MDHEN, CDR2 SYDVKM, per germline.

This clone was recorded once. The gene calls are TRBV5-6 and TRBJ2-5; TRBD1 agrees at 11 bases. The J call could be wrong; TRBJ2-7 is a better fit for the DNA end. The CDR3 spans 18 residues. Looked up from germline, CDR1 is SGHDT and CDR2 is YYEEEE. CDR3 protein: CASSLRIHGTGGVSEQYF. In DNA form, the CDR3 reads TGTGCCAGCAGCCTACGAATCCACGGGACAGGGGGAGTTTCCGAGCAGTACTTC.

V usage is TRBV19 and J usage is TRBJ2-3; D is unclear. This CDR3 region has 13 residues. Trimming took off 5 bases at V and 0 bases at J, with 6 bases between the two ends. Germline V gene sequence: CDR1 LNHDA, CDR2 SQIVND (reference sequence). CDR3 DNA: TGTGCCAGTAGTTGGGCCAGCACAGATACGCAGTATTTT. The encoded protein is CASSWASTDTQYF.

The rearrangement joins TRBV6-5 to TRBJ2-7; possibly TRBD1 for D (6 bases). The germline V and J ends were trimmed by 5 bases and 2 bases, with 10 bases remaining between them. Germline V gene sequence: CDR1 MNHEY, CDR2 SVGAGI. This CDR3 spans 13 amino acids. The CDR3 region has the DNA TGTGCCAGCAGTAACGGACAGACCTACGAGCAGTACTTC. Protein product: CASSNGQTYEQYF.

The J gene is TRBJ2-1, the V gene TRBV7-2; 9 bases align to TRBD2. CDR3 size: 18 residues. Germline CDR1 is SGHTA and CDR2 is FQGNSA. With 5 bases clipped from V and 0 bases from J, the junction kept 11 bases outside the gene matches. As DNA, the CDR3 is TGTGCCAGCAGCCTCGGACTAGCGACCTGGAGCTCCTACAATGAGCAGTTCTTC. Translating gives CASSLGLATWSSYNEQFF.

The table lists this clone with a few counts. J is TRBJ2-1 and V is TRBV27; 7 bases are a match to TRBD2. With V trimmed by 8 bases and J by 6 bases, 16 bases remained unmatched. The CDR3 has 16 amino acids. The germline CDR1 and CDR2 sequences are MNHEY and SMNVEV (reference sequence). The CDR3 DNA is TGTGCCAGCGCGACTGGGTTGTTAGGGACTACCAATGAGCAGTTCTTC. Translated, it gives CASATGLLGTTNEQFF.

This chain uses TRBV28 with TRBJ1-1; the D gene is possibly TRBD1 (5 bases). Between the trimmed V and J ends, which lost 3 bases and 8 bases, there was a span of 19 bases. The CDR3 is 15 amino acids. Germline CDR1 reads MDHEN; CDR2 reads SYDVKM. The CDR3 loop reads CASSLPGGGKNEAFF. CDR3 DNA: TGTGCCAGCAGTTTGCCCGGCGGGGGAAAGAACGAAGCTTTCTTT.

About this clone: One end of the junction fails to match germline, which may point to a read error. The chain joins TRBV7-9 to TRBJ2-1, with TRBD2 matching over 8 bases. The CDR3 extends over 15 amino acids. Per the germline V gene, CDR1 is SEHNR and CDR2 is FQNEAQ (reference sequence). The CDR3 here is CYSLVAGRPDGEQFF. The CDR3 DNA reads as TGCTATTCGTTGGTAGCGGGACGCCCTGATGGTGAGCAGTTCTTC.

The rearrangement links TRBV7-2 to TRBJ2-7; maybe TRBD1 (6 bases). V was clipped by 1 base and J by 9 bases, with 16 bases between them. There are 14 residues in the CDR3. In germline, CDR1 is SGHTA, CDR2 FQGNSA. CDR3 protein: CASSLGTARAGQYF. The DNA of the CDR3 is TGTGCCAGCAGCTTAGGGACAGCTAGGGCGGGGCAGTACTTC.